These 10 T cell receptor beta chains originate from one sample sequenced in a study of blood T cell repertoires in COVID-19. TCRdb's copy holds only in-frame clones and misses some; the assay was immunoSEQ multiplex PCR. Of about 490,000 clones in the sample, approximately 85% were seen once. Sequencing used peripheral blood. Receptors originate from a human donor in a cohort sampled during active COVID-19.

This clone has only one observation. The V and J genes are TRBV27 and TRBJ2-3; 11 bases line up with TRBD2. J lost 4 bases, V lost 4 bases, and 13 bases had no gene match. CDR1 MNHEY and CDR2 SMNVEV come from the germline V gene (reference sequence). The CDR3 runs to 18 residues. The CDR3 protein is CASSSLRGSGRASDTQYF. CDR3 nucleotides: TGTGCCAGCAGTTCACTCAGGGGTAGCGGGAGGGCCTCAGATACGCAGTATTTT.

This clone showed up just once. V usage is TRBV7-2 and J usage is TRBJ2-5; D is perhaps TRBD1 (5 bases). CDR3 length: 15 amino acids. Between the trimmed V and J ends, which lost 1 base and 5 bases, there was a span of 14 bases. The germline V gene encodes CDR1 SGHTA and CDR2 FQGNSA. CDR3 nucleotides: TGTGCCAGCAGCTTAGAGGCCCCCCCAGGGGAGACCCAGTACTTC. Translating it yields CASSLEAPPGETQYF.

The chain employs TRBV10-2 and TRBJ2-7, with TRBD2 matching over 9 bases. The CDR3 runs to 15 residues. Germline-derived CDR1 and CDR2 are WSHSY and SAAADI. Trimming removed 6 bases from V and 4 bases from J; junction bases left unmatched: 10. In nucleotides, the CDR3 is TGCGCCAGCAGAGAAAAAAGCGGGGGGTTTTACGAGCAGTACTTC. It translates to CASREKSGGFYEQYF.

The chain is built from TRBV6-5 and TRBJ1-1, with 9 nucleotides matching TRBD1. Germline CDR1 MNHEY, CDR2 SVGAGI. The CDR3 spans 14 residues. V trimming: 4 bases; J trimming: 7 bases; junction bases outside the gene matches: 7. This chain's CDR3 is CASSSGQGQGEAFF. In DNA, the CDR3 is TGTGCCAGCAGTTCCGGACAGGGGCAAGGTGAAGCTTTCTTT.

The rearrangement joins TRBV7-8 to TRBJ1-2, with D unresolved. V lost 5 bases, J lost 4 bases, and 26 bases lay in between. In germline, CDR1 is SGHVS, CDR2 FQNEAQ. The CDR3 runs 18 residues. The CDR3 DNA reads TGTGCCAGCAGCCCCGTTATTGTGGGCGCCGGGGAACGCTATGGCTACACCTTC. Encoded protein: CASSPVIVGAGERYGYTF.

This chain links TRBV29-1 with TRBJ1-2; 7 nucleotides align to TRBD1. The germline V gene encodes CDR1 SQVTM and CDR2 ANQGSEA. With 4 bases clipped from V and 2 bases from J, the junction kept 19 bases outside the gene matches. The CDR3 loop spans 18 amino acids. In DNA, the CDR3 is TGCAGCGTTGTTGCCCCTCGACAGGGAAAGCTTAGCAACTATGGCTACACCTTC. This encodes CSVVAPRQGKLSNYGYTF. Supplemented by reference TRBV29-1 and TRBJ1-2, the full variable domain reads SAVISQKPSRDICQRGTSLTIQCQVDSQVTMMFWYRQQPGQSLTLIATANQGSEATYESGFVIDKFPISRPNLTFSTLTVSNMSPEDSSIYLCSVVAPRQGKLSNYGYTFGSGTRLTVV.

This sequence joins TRBV28 and TRBJ2-7, with 7 bases that match TRBD2. CDR1 is MDHEN, CDR2 SYDVKM, per germline. After removal of 6 bases from V and 4 bases from J, the junction contained 6 bases not matched to a gene. CDR3 length: 13 residues. The CDR3 reads CASRAPGGYEQYF. The CDR3 bases are TGTGCCAGCAGGGCCCCCGGGGGGTACGAGCAGTACTTC.

The chain uses TRBV3-1 (or the pseudogene TRBV3-2) and TRBJ2-5; TRBD2 matches 12 bases. J lost 2 bases, V lost 4 bases, and 5 bases had no gene match. The CDR3 is 16 residues long. Per germline, CDR1 LGHDT and CDR2 YNNKEL (reference sequence). The CDR3 spells CASSRWTSGNQETQYF. CDR3 nucleotide sequence: TGTGCCAGCAGCCGATGGACTAGCGGGAATCAAGAGACCCAGTACTTC.

The chain joins TRBV19 to TRBJ2-7; perhaps TRBD2 as D (5 bases). V lost 0 bases and J lost 5, with 11 bases in between. This CDR3 has 14 residues. CDR1 is LNHDA and CDR2 is SQIVND in the germline V gene (reference sequence). The CDR3 loop is CASSIDRRGNEQYF. The CDR3 bases are TGTGCCAGTAGTATAGATCGACGGGGAAACGAGCAGTACTTC.

The chain uses TRBV7-3 and TRBJ2-7; 7 bases line up with TRBD2. Trimming took 5 bases from V and 0 from J; bases not matched to a gene: 4. Germline values: CDR1 SGHTA, CDR2 FQGTGA. This CDR3 is 14 amino acids long. This chain's CDR3 is CASSQLANSYEQYF. The CDR3 DNA is TGTGCCAGCAGCCAACTAGCGAACTCCTACGAGCAGTACTTC.